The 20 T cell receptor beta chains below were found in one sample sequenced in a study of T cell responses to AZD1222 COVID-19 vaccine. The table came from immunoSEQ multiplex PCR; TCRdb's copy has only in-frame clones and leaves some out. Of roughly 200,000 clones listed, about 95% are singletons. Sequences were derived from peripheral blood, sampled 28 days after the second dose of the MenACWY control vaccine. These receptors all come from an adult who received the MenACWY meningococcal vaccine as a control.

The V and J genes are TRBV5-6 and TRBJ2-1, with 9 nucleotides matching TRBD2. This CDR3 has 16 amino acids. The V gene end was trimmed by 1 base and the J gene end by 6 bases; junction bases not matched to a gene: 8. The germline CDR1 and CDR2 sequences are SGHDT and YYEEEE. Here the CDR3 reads CASSLFSGSGSNEQFF. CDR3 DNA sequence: TGTGCCAGCAGCTTGTTTAGCGGGAGCGGTTCCAATGAGCAGTTCTTC.

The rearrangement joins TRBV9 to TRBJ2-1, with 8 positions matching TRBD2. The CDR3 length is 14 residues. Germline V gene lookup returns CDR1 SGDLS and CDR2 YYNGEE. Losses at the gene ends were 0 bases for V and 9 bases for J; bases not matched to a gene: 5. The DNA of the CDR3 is TGTGCCAGCAGCGTAGATGGGACTAGATCTGAGCAGTTCTTC. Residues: CASSVDGTRSEQFF.

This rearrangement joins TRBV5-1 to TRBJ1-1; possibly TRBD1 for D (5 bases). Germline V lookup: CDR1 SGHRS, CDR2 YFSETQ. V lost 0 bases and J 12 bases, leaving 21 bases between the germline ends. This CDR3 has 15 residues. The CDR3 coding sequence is TGCGCCAGCAGCTTGGCCTCTTCAGGGATCGAGCGGCCTTTCTTT. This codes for CASSLASSGIERPFF.

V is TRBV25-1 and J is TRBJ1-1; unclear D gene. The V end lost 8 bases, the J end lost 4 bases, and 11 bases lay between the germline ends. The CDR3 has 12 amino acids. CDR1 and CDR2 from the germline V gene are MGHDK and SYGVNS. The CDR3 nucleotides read TGTGCCAGCGGATGGGAGGGCACTGAAGCTTTCTTT. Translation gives CASGWEGTEAFF.

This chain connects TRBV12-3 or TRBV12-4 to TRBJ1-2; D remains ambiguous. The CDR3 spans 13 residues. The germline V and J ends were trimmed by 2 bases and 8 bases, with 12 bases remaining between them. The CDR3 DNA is TGTGCCAGCAGTTTACCCGGCTTGGGAGGCTACACCTTC. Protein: CASSLPGLGGYTF.

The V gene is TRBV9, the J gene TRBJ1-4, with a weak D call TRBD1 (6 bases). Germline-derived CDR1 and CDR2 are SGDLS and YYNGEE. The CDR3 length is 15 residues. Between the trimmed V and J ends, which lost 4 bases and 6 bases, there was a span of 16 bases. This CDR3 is CASSSGDLRDEKLFF. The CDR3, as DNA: TGTGCCAGCAGCTCAGGGGACCTCAGGGATGAAAAACTGTTTTTT.

The CDR3 sequence is CASSSTGKYYGYTF. DNA of the CDR3: TGTGCCAGCAGTAGTACAGGGAAATACTATGGCTACACCTTC. This rearrangement joins TRBV6-5 to TRBJ1-2, with D tentatively TRBD1 (6 bases). The CDR3 consists of 14 residues. Germline loops: CDR1 MNHEY, CDR2 SVGAGI. With 5 bases removed from V and 3 bases from J, the gap between germline ends came to 13 bases.

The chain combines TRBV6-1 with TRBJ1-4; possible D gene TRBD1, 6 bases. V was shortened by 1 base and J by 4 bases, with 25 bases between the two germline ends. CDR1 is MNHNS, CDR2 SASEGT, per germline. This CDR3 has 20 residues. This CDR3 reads CASSEDRDLSLNGVNEKLFF. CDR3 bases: TGTGCCAGCAGTGAAGACAGGGACCTGAGTCTCAACGGGGTTAATGAAAAACTGTTTTTT.

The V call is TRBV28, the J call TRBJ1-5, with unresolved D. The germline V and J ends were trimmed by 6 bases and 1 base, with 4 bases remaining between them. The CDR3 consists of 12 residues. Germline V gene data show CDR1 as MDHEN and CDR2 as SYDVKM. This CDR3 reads CASRQSNQPQHF. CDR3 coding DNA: TGTGCCAGCAGGCAGAGCAATCAGCCCCAGCATTTT.

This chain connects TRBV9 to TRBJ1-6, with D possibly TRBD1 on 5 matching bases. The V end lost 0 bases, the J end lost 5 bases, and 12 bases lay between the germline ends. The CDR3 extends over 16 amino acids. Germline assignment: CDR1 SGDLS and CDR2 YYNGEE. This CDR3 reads CASSVGGSMDNSPLHF. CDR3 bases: TGTGCCAGCAGCGTAGGGGGGTCTATGGATAATTCACCCCTCCACTTT.

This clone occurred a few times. The DNA of the CDR3 is TGCGCCAGCAGCTTGGAAGGACTAGCTAATGGGGAGCTGTTTTTT. This sequence encodes CASSLEGLANGELFF. The chain couples TRBV5-1 to TRBJ2-2, with 8 nucleotides matching TRBD2. There are 15 residues in the CDR3. The ends lost 0 bases at V and 8 bases at J; junction bases unmatched: 6. CDR1 is SGHRS and CDR2 is YFSETQ in the germline V gene.

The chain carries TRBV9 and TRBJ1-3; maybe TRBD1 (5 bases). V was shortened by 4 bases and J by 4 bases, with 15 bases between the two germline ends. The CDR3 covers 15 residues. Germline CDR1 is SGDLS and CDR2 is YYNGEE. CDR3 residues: CASSTSGTDGNTIYF. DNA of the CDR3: TGTGCCAGCAGCACCAGCGGGACGGACGGAAACACCATATATTTT.

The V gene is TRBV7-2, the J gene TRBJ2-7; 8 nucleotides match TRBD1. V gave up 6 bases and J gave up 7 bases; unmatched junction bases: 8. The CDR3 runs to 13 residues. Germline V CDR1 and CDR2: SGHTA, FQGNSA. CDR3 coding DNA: TGTGCCAGCAGTTCGGACAGGGCGGGAGAGCAGTACTTC. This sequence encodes CASSSDRAGEQYF.

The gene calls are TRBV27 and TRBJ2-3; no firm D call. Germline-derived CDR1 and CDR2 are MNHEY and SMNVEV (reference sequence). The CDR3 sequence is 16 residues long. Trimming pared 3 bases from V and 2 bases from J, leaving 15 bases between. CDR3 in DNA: TGTGCCAGCAGTTTTTCGGCGGAAAGCCTCACAGATACGCAGTATTTT. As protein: CASSFSAESLTDTQYF.

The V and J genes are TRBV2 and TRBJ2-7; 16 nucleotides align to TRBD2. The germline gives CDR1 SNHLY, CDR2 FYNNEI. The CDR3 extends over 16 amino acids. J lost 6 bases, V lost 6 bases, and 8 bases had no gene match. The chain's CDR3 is CASRDTGTSGRGEQYF. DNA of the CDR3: TGTGCCAGCAGAGATACCGGGACTAGCGGGAGGGGCGAGCAGTACTTC.

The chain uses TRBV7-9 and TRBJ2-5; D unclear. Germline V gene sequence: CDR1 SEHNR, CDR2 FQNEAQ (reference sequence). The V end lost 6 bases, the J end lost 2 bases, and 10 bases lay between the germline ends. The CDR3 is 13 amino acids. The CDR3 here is CASSFPPQETQYF. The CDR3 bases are TGTGCCAGCAGTTTTCCCCCTCAAGAGACCCAGTACTTC. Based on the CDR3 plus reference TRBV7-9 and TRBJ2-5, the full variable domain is DTGVSQNPRHKITKRGQNVTFRCDPISEHNRLYWYRQTLGQGPEFLTYFQNEAQLEKSRLLSDRFSAERPKGSFSTLEIQRTEQGDSAMYLCASSFPPQETQYFGPGTRLLVL.

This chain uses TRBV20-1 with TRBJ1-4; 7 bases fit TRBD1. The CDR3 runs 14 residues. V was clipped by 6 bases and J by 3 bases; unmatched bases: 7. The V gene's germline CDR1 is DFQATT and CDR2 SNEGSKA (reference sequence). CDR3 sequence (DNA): TGCAGTGCGAGTTCCGGGACAGCTAATGAAAAACTGTTTTTT. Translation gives CSASSGTANEKLFF.

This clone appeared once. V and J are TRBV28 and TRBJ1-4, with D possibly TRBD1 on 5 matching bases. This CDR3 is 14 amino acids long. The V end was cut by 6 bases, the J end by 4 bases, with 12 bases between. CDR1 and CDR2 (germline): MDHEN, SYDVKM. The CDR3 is CASSSGMVNEKLFF. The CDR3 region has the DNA TGTGCCAGCAGCTCAGGGATGGTTAATGAAAAACTGTTTTTT.

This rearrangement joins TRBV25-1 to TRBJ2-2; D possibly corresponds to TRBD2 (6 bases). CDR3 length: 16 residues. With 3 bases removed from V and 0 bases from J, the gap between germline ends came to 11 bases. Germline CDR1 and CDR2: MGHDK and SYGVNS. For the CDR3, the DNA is TGTGCCAGCAGTGATCATGGGACTTCGAACACCGGGGAGCTGTTTTTT. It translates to CASSDHGTSNTGELFF.

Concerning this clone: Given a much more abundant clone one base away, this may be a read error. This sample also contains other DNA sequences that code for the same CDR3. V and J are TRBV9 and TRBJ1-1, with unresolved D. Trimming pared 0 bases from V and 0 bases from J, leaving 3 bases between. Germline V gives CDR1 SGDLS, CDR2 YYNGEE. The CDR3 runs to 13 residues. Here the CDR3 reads CASSVGMNTEAFF. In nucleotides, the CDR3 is TGTGCCAGCAGCGTAGGTATGAACACTGAAGCTTTCTTT.